The clone carrying this TCR beta chain was observed a single time. The entry originates in a study of blood T cell repertoires in COVID-19. The repertoire was sequenced with immunoSEQ multiplex PCR; TCRdb's copy has only in-frame clones and lacks some. Seen here are 300,000 to 350,000 clones, about 90% observed once, and the top ten hold approximately 1%. Germline lookup yields CDR1 SGHDT and CDR2 YYEEEE. V dropped 4 bases and J dropped 0 bases, with 10 bases sitting between them. The CDR3 loop spans 15 amino acids. This sequence was found in a woman aged 30 to 39 who had recovered from COVID-19. Sequencing was performed on PBMCs or T cells enriched from blood (not recorded which). This chain uses TRBV5-6 with TRBJ1-4; a possible D gene is TRBD1 (6 bases). The CDR3: CASSRTATTNEKLFF. In DNA, the CDR3 is TGTGCCAGCAGCCGGACAGCTACAACTAATGAAAAACTGTTTTTT.